These T cell receptor beta chains were read from a single sample in a study of long-term antiretroviral therapy in people with HIV. This table comes from immunoSEQ multiplex PCR, and its TCRdb copy is limited to in-frame clones, with some not included. The sample contains around 7,400 clones, more than 65% of which appear only once. The starting material was unsorted PBMCs, obtained about 2.5 years before starting antiretroviral therapy. The receptors were gathered from a man between 35 and 55 years old with HIV. Each CDR3 is given with its conserved first and last residue. D genes are given only for firm matches. Clone size is not always given. Where it is, it says once, few, many or a class for expanded clones.

TRBV5-4	few	TRBJ2-3	TRBD2	TGTGCCAGCAGCCCGGGGACTAGCGGGGGGGCAGATACGCAGTATTTT	CASSPGTSGGADTQYF
TRBV18	.	TRBJ2-7	TRBD1	TGTGCCAGCTCACCACCCCCTTATAAGACAGGGACATACGAGCAGTACTTC	CASSPPPYKTGTYEQYF
TRBV5-4	.	TRBJ2-3	TRBD2	TGTGCCAGCAGCTTTGGGCTAGCGGGCACAGATACGCAGTATTTT	CASSFGLAGTDTQYF
TRBV25-1	.	TRBJ2-2	TRBD1	TGTGCCAGCAGTGACCTGGGACAGACGAACACCGGGGAGCTGTTTTTT	CASSDLGQTNTGELFF
TRBV23-1	.	TRBJ2-1	.	TGCGCCAGCAGTCAATGGAAGTGGAACGCTGAGCAGTTCTTC	CASSQWKWNAEQFF
TRBV7-3	.	TRBJ1-1	.	TGTGCCAGCAGCTTAACAGGGGGCACTGAAGCTTTCTTT	CASSLTGGTEAFF
TRBV19	.	TRBJ2-7	.	TGTGCCAGTAGCCTTCGGGGCGAGCAGTACTTC	CASSLRGEQYF
TRBV7-8	.	TRBJ2-7	.	TGTGCCAGCAGCTTCACCGACGGCTCCTACGAGCAGTACTTC	CASSFTDGSYEQYF
TRBV27	.	TRBJ1-5	.	TGTGCCAGCAGTCCTCCGGGAGAAGGCAATCAGCCCCAGCATTTT	CASSPPGEGNQPQHF
TRBV15	.	TRBJ2-7	.	TGTGCCACCAGCAGTCAAGCCTACGAGCAGTACTTC	CATSSQAYEQYF
TRBV28	.	TRBJ2-3	TRBD1	TGTGCCAGCAGACGGGACAGGGGCGGGACAGATACGCAGTATTTT	CASRRDRGGTDTQYF
TRBV30	.	TRBJ1-2	.	TGTGCCTGGAGTGTAGACCTAGACTATGGCTACACCTTC	CAWSVDLDYGYTF
TRBV5-4	.	TRBJ2-3	TRBD1	TGTGCCAGCAGCTTACAACAGGGGAGCACAGATACGCAGTATTTT	CASSLQQGSTDTQYF
TRBV7-8	once	TRBJ2-7	.	TGTGCCAGCAGCTTAAGTACGGACGAGCAGTACTTC	CASSLSTDEQYF
TRBV7-9	.	TRBJ1-1	.	TGTGCCAGCAGGGATACAGGGAGTGAAGCTTTCTTT	CASRDTGSEAFF
TRBV4-3	once	TRBJ1-2	.	TGCGCCAGCAGCCCCAATTGGGGGATGGGGCAATATGGCTACACCTTC	CASSPNWGMGQYGYTF
TRBV19	.	TRBJ2-3	.	TGTGCCAGTAGTCGAGCTCGCACCGATACGCAGTATTTT	CASSRARTDTQYF
TRBV5-1	.	TRBJ2-7	.	TGCGCCAGCAGCTTGGACGCTTTAGGGAGAGAGCAGTACTTC	CASSLDALGREQYF
TRBV4-1	.	TRBJ2-7	.	TGCGCCAGCAGCCAAGATCAAGGGTACGAGCAGTACTTC	CASSQDQGYEQYF
TRBV11-2	.	TRBJ2-2	.	TGTGCCAGCAGCTTGCCTACAGTAGGCGGGGAGCTGTTTTTT	CASSLPTVGGELFF